Included here is one TCR beta chain sequence, with context. Its specificity is unknown. The donors were in the approximately 130-subject validation cohort, distinct from the approximately 700-subject first cohort. The germline V and J ends were trimmed by 6 bases and 0 bases, with 11 bases remaining between them. The CDR3 extends over 14 amino acids. Germline CDR1 and CDR2: SNHLY and FYNNEI. The source of the sample is a study of cytomegalovirus exposure and HLA in healthy donors. Study background: The roughly 130 validation repertoires used the same platform as the roughly 670 first-cohort repertoires, a later analysis reported. The study, taken as a whole, reports: The study listed approximately 170 cytomegalovirus-associated TCR beta chains. In the approximately 130 validation repertoires, approximately 94% of cluster scores exceeded 0, per a later analysis.

Profiling relied on immunoSEQ multiplex PCR, and the TCRdb table lists in-frame clones only, not all of them. Here the sample spans roughly 50,000 clones, about 93% being singletons. Sequenced: PBMCs. This chain joins TRBV2 and TRBJ1-1; TRBD1 might be the D (5 bases). The TCR was taken from a man aged 18 to 30 in good health and CMV-seronegative. CDR3: CASRAGRLNTEAFF. The CDR3 DNA is TGTGCCAGCAGGGCGGGACGGTTGAACACTGAAGCTTTCTTT.